This TCR beta chain comes out of a study of shared clonotypes between healthy human individuals. On this clone: Germline is not matched at one junction end, which may reflect a read error.

The unsorted PBMC sample used ten immunoSEQ deep assay plates. Sequencing used immunoSEQ multiplex PCR; TCRdb keeps in-frame clones, though not all of them. The sample lists 450,000 to 500,000 clones, 76% occurring once. Germline CDR1 and CDR2: SGHNT and YYREEE (reference sequence). There are 14 residues in the CDR3. The chain links TRBV5-4 to TRBJ2-2; a possible D gene is TRBD1 (5 bases). Input material: PBMCs. The sequence was obtained from a middle-aged woman in good health. Some clones in this sample may be carry-over from other donors' samples. The CDR3 here is CASSPGHPTGELFF. The CDR3, as DNA: TGTGCTAGCAGCCCTGGACACCCCACCGGGGAGCTGTTTTTT.